These 23 T cell receptor beta chains were sequenced from one sample in a study of cytomegalovirus exposure and HLA in healthy donors. 13 Jbeta primers and 60 Vbeta primers were used for the PCR. TCRdb's copy holds only in-frame clones and misses some; the assay was immunoSEQ multiplex PCR. There are fewer than 200,000 clones in the sample; roughly 80% occur only once, and about 0.8% lies in the top ten. The sequencing input was PBMCs. The receptors here all came from a woman aged 18-35 years in good health and CMV-seronegative.

This clone was seen a single time. V is TRBV19 and J is TRBJ1-5; no clear D. Trimming cost V 5 bases and J 11 bases, with 13 bases left between them. Germline V gene sequence: CDR1 LNHDA, CDR2 SQIVND (reference sequence). The CDR3 consists of 12 residues. The CDR3 region has the DNA TGTGCCAGTAGTCACCCCCCCGGGGCCCAGCATTTT. Translation gives CASSHPPGAQHF.

The genes are TRBV14 and TRBJ2-7, with TRBD1 identical over 9 bases. This CDR3 has 15 residues. From germline, CDR1 is SGHDN and CDR2 FVKESK. V was clipped by 4 bases and J by 2 bases; unmatched bases: 6. CDR3 in DNA: TGTGCCAGCAGCCCGCTGGGACAGGGAACCTACGAGCAGTACTTC. Amino acids: CASSPLGQGTYEQYF.

The rearrangement links TRBV5-6 to TRBJ2-7; D may be TRBD1 (6 bases). This CDR3 region has 14 residues. Germline assignment: CDR1 SGHDT and CDR2 YYEEEE. Trimming removed 4 bases from V and 3 bases from J, with 14 bases in between. This chain's CDR3 is CASSLQGTNYEQYF. The CDR3 DNA reads TGTGCCAGCAGCCTGCAGGGGACAAACTACGAGCAGTACTTC. Supplemented by reference TRBV5-6 and TRBJ2-7, the full variable domain reads DAGVTQSPTHLIKTRGQQVTLRCSPKSGHDTVSWYQQALGQGPQFIFQYYEEEERQRGNFPDRFSGHQFPNYSSELNVNALLLGDSALYLCASSLQGTNYEQYFGPGTRLTVT.

This clone was seen a handful of times. This rearrangement joins TRBV4-1 to TRBJ1-1; 8 bases agree with TRBD1. CDR1 and CDR2 from the germline V gene are MGHRA and YSYEKL. This CDR3 is built from 17 residues. J gave up 4 bases and V 4 bases, and 14 bases lay outside the gene matches. The CDR3: CASSLWRRTGFGTEAFF. The CDR3 nucleotides read TGCGCCAGCAGCCTGTGGAGGCGGACAGGGTTTGGCACTGAAGCTTTCTTT.

The V and J genes are TRBV6-5 and TRBJ2-7, with TRBD2 matching 10 bases. The CDR3 consists of 15 residues. Trimming took 5 bases from V and 1 from J; bases not matched to a gene: 5. Germline assignment: CDR1 MNHEY and CDR2 SVGAGI. CDR3 sequence: CASSRSGRSSYEQYF. CDR3 bases: TGTGCCAGCAGTCGTAGCGGGAGGTCGTCCTACGAGCAGTACTTC.

V gene TRBV19 combines with J gene TRBJ1-2; 7 nucleotides align to TRBD1. The trim removed 6 bases at V and 5 bases at J, leaving 9 bases unmatched. CDR1 and CDR2 from the germline V gene are LNHDA and SQIVND (reference sequence). This CDR3 has 14 residues. CDR3 loop: CASSPGQIEYGYTF. The CDR3 DNA sequence: TGTGCCAGTAGCCCGGGACAGATAGAATATGGCTACACCTTC.

This clone occurred once. The chain has TRBV19 and TRBJ1-5, with D possibly being TRBD1 (6 bases). This CDR3 contains 13 residues. Germline CDR1 LNHDA, CDR2 SQIVND (reference sequence). Trimming left V 3 bases short and J 10 bases short, with 13 bases between. CDR3 bases: TGTGCCAGTAGTATTTTCCCGACAGGACCCCAGCATTTT. Protein product: CASSIFPTGPQHF.

This rearrangement joins TRBV6-5 to TRBJ2-5; tentatively, D is TRBD1 (7 bases). TRBJ2-7 matches the DNA end more closely, so the J call is doubtful. Germline V CDR1 and CDR2: MNHEY, SVGAGI. CDR3 size: 15 residues. For the CDR3, the DNA is TGTGCCAGCAGTGGGCCCGGCAGGGGGGTCTACGAGCAGTACTTC. Protein: CASSGPGRGVYEQYF.

The V gene is TRBV2, the J gene TRBJ2-2, with 14 bases aligning to TRBD2. V lost 6 bases, J lost 4 bases, and 13 bases stayed unmatched. In germline, CDR1 is SNHLY, CDR2 FYNNEI. There are 19 residues in the CDR3. Here the CDR3 reads CASSGGIGLAGGGTGELFF. The CDR3 nucleotides are TGTGCCAGCAGCGGGGGGATCGGACTAGCGGGAGGAGGCACCGGGGAGCTGTTTTTT. Together with reference TRBV2 and TRBJ2-2, the CDR3 gives the full variable domain: EPEVTQTPSHQVTQMGQEVILRCVPISNHLYFYWYRQILGQKVEFLVSFYNNEISEKSEIFDDQFSVERPDGSNFTLKIRSTKLEDSAMYFCASSGGIGLAGGGTGELFFGEGSRLTVL.

The chain combines TRBV30 with TRBJ1-4; D gene unclear. The CDR3 totals 13 residues. Per germline, CDR1 GTSNPN and CDR2 SVGIG (reference sequence). Trimming pared 2 bases from V and 4 bases from J, leaving 8 bases between. CDR3: CAWSMNSNEKLFF. CDR3 sequence (DNA): TGTGCCTGGAGTATGAACAGTAATGAAAAACTGTTTTTT.

This clone has only one observation. The chain has TRBV14 and TRBJ2-3, with D uncertain. Germline values: CDR1 SGHDN, CDR2 FVKESK. Deletions cut 4 bases from V and 0 bases from J, with 8 bases between. The CDR3 spans 14 residues. CDR3 in DNA: TGTGCCAGCAGCCCGACTCTCAGCACAGATACGCAGTATTTT. Protein product: CASSPTLSTDTQYF.

The genes are TRBV5-1 and TRBJ2-2; 7 bases line up with TRBD2. The CDR3 has 13 residues. Germline V gives CDR1 SGHRS, CDR2 YFSETQ. V lost 3 bases to trimming and J lost 4 bases; unmatched junction nucleotides: 0. DNA of the CDR3: TGCGCCAGCAGCTGGGGGGGCACCGGGGAGCTGTTTTTT. Its translation: CASSWGGTGELFF.

The chain links TRBV29-1 to TRBJ2-5, with D possibly matching TRBD2 (6 bases). In germline, CDR1 is SQVTM, CDR2 ANQGSEA. V was shortened by 4 bases and J by 3 bases, with 12 bases between the two germline ends. CDR3 length: 13 amino acids. The CDR3 DNA follows: TGCAGCGTTGTCGGGAGTGGGGAAGAGACCCAGTACTTC. Translating it yields CSVVGSGEETQYF.

The J gene is TRBJ2-3, the V gene TRBV5-1; 7 nucleotides match TRBD2. V shed 6 bases and J 2 bases; nucleotides not matched to a gene: 9. Germline lookup yields CDR1 SGHRS and CDR2 YFSETQ. The length of the CDR3 is 15 residues. CDR3 bases: TGCGCCAGCAAATTGTCCGCGGGAGACACAGATACGCAGTATTTT. It translates to CASKLSAGDTDTQYF.

The chain joins TRBV2 to TRBJ2-1; perhaps TRBD2 as D (5 bases). This CDR3 is 12 amino acids long. Deletions cut 3 bases from V and 12 bases from J, with 12 bases between. Germline-derived CDR1 and CDR2 are SNHLY and FYNNEI. CDR3: CASSDPGNSQFF. CDR3 nucleotide sequence: TGTGCCAGCAGTGACCCCGGGAATTCGCAGTTCTTC.

The gene calls are TRBV18 and TRBJ2-1; 13 bases are a match to TRBD2. The V and J ends lost 1 base and 8 bases, in that order; junction bases with no gene match: 8. The CDR3 spans 17 residues. Germline V gene sequence: CDR1 KGHSH, CDR2 LQKENI. CDR3 nucleotides: TGTGCCAGCTCACCACGACAATCGGGACTAGCGGGACATGAGCAGTTCTTC. It is translated as CASSPRQSGLAGHEQFF.

The chain employs TRBV28 and TRBJ2-4; no firm D call. Deletions cut 5 bases from V and 0 bases from J, with 11 bases between. CDR1 is MDHEN and CDR2 is SYDVKM in the germline V gene. This CDR3 contains 15 residues. In DNA, the CDR3 is TGTGCCAGCAGTGGAGAGGCGATAGCCAAAAACATTCAGTACTTC. It translates to CASSGEAIAKNIQYF.

The V call is TRBV5-4, the J call TRBJ2-7, with 9 bases that match TRBD1. Germline values: CDR1 SGHNT, CDR2 YYREEE (reference sequence). V was pared by 4 bases and J by 3 bases, with 8 bases of the junction left unmatched. The CDR3 runs to 15 residues. The CDR3 protein is CASSLMGQGVYEQYF. The CDR3 nucleotides are TGTGCCAGCAGCCTCATGGGACAGGGAGTCTACGAGCAGTACTTC.

Here the CDR3 reads CAILDRGPSYEQYF. CDR3 nucleotides: TGTGCCATCCTAGACAGGGGCCCTTCCTACGAGCAGTACTTC. The gene calls are TRBV2 and TRBJ2-7, with 8 positions matching TRBD1. Germline CDR1 is SNHLY and CDR2 is FYNNEI. This CDR3 comprises 14 residues. Trimming at V came to 10 bases and at J to 1 base, leaving 9 bases not matched to a gene.

This clone was seen once. The chain links TRBV5-1 to TRBJ2-7; possibly TRBD2 for D (6 bases). Between the trimmed V and J ends, which lost 0 bases and 1 base, there was a span of 11 bases. Per germline, CDR1 SGHRS and CDR2 YFSETQ. This CDR3 region has 15 residues. The CDR3 protein is CASSLAGSGSYEQYF. The CDR3 region has the DNA TGCGCCAGCAGCTTGGCGGGTAGCGGTTCCTACGAGCAGTACTTC.

The V and J genes are TRBV14 and TRBJ1-4; the D is unclear. This CDR3 spans 16 amino acids. Trimming removed 1 base at V and 0 bases at J, with 9 bases between. Germline V gives CDR1 SGHDN, CDR2 FVKESK. The CDR3 sequence: CASSQVAGATNEKLFF. The CDR3 DNA reads TGTGCCAGCAGCCAAGTCGCCGGAGCAACTAATGAAAAACTGTTTTTT.

The rearrangement uses TRBV28 and TRBJ1-5; D unclear. CDR1 and CDR2 from the germline V gene are MDHEN and SYDVKM. The CDR3 consists of 12 residues. V lost 7 bases to trimming and J lost 1 base, with 5 bases between them. This CDR3 is CASIASNQPQHF. The CDR3 bases are TGTGCCAGCATCGCGAGCAATCAGCCCCAGCATTTT.

The chain couples TRBV6-1 to TRBJ2-2; 7 bases match TRBD2. The junction had 9 bases not matched to a gene; V was cut back by 2 bases and J by 6 bases. The CDR3 covers 16 residues. Germline V CDR1 and CDR2: MNHNS, SASEGT. CDR3 in DNA: TGTGCCAGCAGTGAAAGGCCGACTAGCTGGGCCGGGGAGCTGTTTTTT. It is translated as CASSERPTSWAGELFF.